These 18 T cell receptor beta chains originate from one sample sequenced in a study of cytotoxic CD8 clonotypes in ibrutinib-treated CLL. Only in-frame clones appear in the TCRdb table, and some are missing; sequencing was by immunoSEQ multiplex PCR. The table has approximately 320,000 clones, about 64% seen once. This specimen was PBMCs, taken after 36 months of ibrutinib treatment. The receptors come from a human donor with chronic lymphocytic leukemia.

The V gene is TRBV4-1, the J gene TRBJ2-3; tentatively, D is TRBD2 (6 bases). This CDR3 has 17 amino acids. Germline V gene sequence: CDR1 MGHRA, CDR2 YSYEKL. V lost 1 base and J 2 bases, leaving 16 bases between the germline ends. The CDR3 coding sequence is TGCGCCAGCAGCCAAGGTCGCCTAGCGCGTAACACAGATACGCAGTATTTT. It is translated as CASSQGRLARNTDTQYF.

This clone was observed once. The chain employs TRBV4-1 and TRBJ2-3, with TRBD1 matching over 7 bases. The CDR3 consists of 17 residues. Per germline, CDR1 MGHRA and CDR2 YSYEKL. The J segment lost 4 bases and the V segment lost 5 bases, leaving 15 bases of the junction unmatched. Here the CDR3 reads CASSYSYRGVVADTQYF. The CDR3 DNA follows: TGCGCCAGCAGCTATAGCTACAGGGGAGTTGTGGCAGATACGCAGTATTTT.

The CDR3 protein is CASSTDRAAYGYTF. Here the CDR3 DNA reads TGTGCCAGCAGCACCGACAGGGCCGCCTATGGCTACACCTTC. The rearrangement links TRBV2 to TRBJ1-2; 7 nucleotides align to TRBD1. With 6 bases clipped from V and 4 bases from J, the junction kept 8 bases outside the gene matches. The CDR3 contains 14 residues. CDR1 and CDR2 from the germline V gene are SNHLY and FYNNEI.

The chain carries TRBV5-4 and TRBJ1-1; D unresolved. V dropped 3 bases and J dropped 1 base, with 10 bases sitting between them. The CDR3 has 14 residues. The V gene's germline CDR1 is SGHNT and CDR2 YYREEE (reference sequence). CDR3 residues: CASSWALRNTEAFF. As DNA, the CDR3 is TGTGCCAGCAGCTGGGCCCTAAGGAACACTGAAGCTTTCTTT.

The CDR3 bases are TGCGCCAGCAGAGATACTCCAACCGGGGAGCTGTTTTTT. It codes for CASRDTPTGELFF. V gene TRBV5-1 combines with J gene TRBJ2-2, with unresolved D. V lost 5 bases to trimming and J lost 5 bases, with 10 bases between them. The CDR3 extends over 13 amino acids. Germline values: CDR1 SGHRS, CDR2 YFSETQ.

V usage is TRBV7-9 and J usage is TRBJ2-2, with D perhaps matching TRBD1 or TRBD2 (5 bases each). CDR3 length: 17 residues. Germline V CDR1 and CDR2: SEHNR, FQNEAQ (reference sequence). The ends were cut back, 1 base at V and 5 bases at J, with 17 bases in the middle. The CDR3 region is CASSLGTSGRGTGELFF. For the CDR3, the DNA is TGTGCCAGCAGCTTAGGCACATCAGGGAGAGGTACCGGGGAGCTGTTTTTT.

This clone has more than one count but fewer than ten. The chain carries TRBV28 and TRBJ1-1; TRBD1 matches 7 bases. The germline V gene encodes CDR1 MDHEN and CDR2 SYDVKM. V shed 7 bases and J 6 bases; nucleotides not matched to a gene: 14. This CDR3 comprises 15 residues. CDR3 region: CASTSHGTGVSEAFF. CDR3 sequence (DNA): TGTGCCAGCACCTCTCACGGTACAGGGGTCTCTGAAGCTTTCTTT. Full variable domain (outside the CDR3, taken from reference TRBV28 and TRBJ1-1): DVKVTQSSRYLVKRTGEKVFLECVQDMDHENMFWYRQDPGLGLRLIYFSYDVKMKEKGDIPEGYSVSREKKERFSLILESASTNQTSMYLCASTSHGTGVSEAFFGQGTRLTVV.

The V and J genes are TRBV18 and TRBJ2-5, with 7 bases fitting TRBD2. The ends lost 1 base at V and 5 bases at J; junction bases unmatched: 4. Germline lookup yields CDR1 KGHSH and CDR2 LQKENI. This CDR3 has 14 amino acids. CDR3 coding DNA: TGTGCCAGCTCACCACTGGAGGGAGGGGAGACCCAGTACTTC. It codes for CASSPLEGGETQYF.

About this clone itself: A junction boundary mismatches the germline segment, possibly from a read error. V usage is TRBV6-4 and J usage is TRBJ2-3; 13 bases match TRBD2. Germline V gene lookup returns CDR1 MRHNA and CDR2 SNTAGT. This CDR3 comprises 16 residues. The CDR3 reads CATSPLAGGHTDTQYF. As DNA, the CDR3 is TGTGCCACCAGTCCACTAGCGGGAGGGCACACAGATACGCAGTATTTT.

The chain combines TRBV18 with TRBJ1-2; no clear D. This CDR3 region has 15 residues. Trimming pared 2 bases from V and 4 bases from J, leaving 14 bases between. The germline V gene has CDR1 KGHSH and CDR2 LQKENI. In nucleotides, the CDR3 is TGTGCCAGCTCACCAACGTTGGGCGGACCCTATGGCTACACCTTC. Translation: CASSPTLGGPYGYTF.

The table lists this clone with a count of one. The rearrangement uses TRBV7-2 and TRBJ2-1; 8 bases are shared with TRBD2. J was trimmed by 5 bases and V by 5 bases; bases with no gene match: 8. Germline-derived CDR1 and CDR2 are SGHTA and FQGNSA. The CDR3 is made up of 15 amino acids. The CDR3 DNA follows: TGTGCCAGCAGCCGTCTGGGACTAGGCCACAATGAGCAGTTCTTC. Its protein product is CASSRLGLGHNEQFF.

This sequence joins TRBV11-1 and TRBJ2-7, with 8 nucleotides matching TRBD2. The CDR3 is 15 residues long. V lost 5 bases to trimming and J lost 2 bases; unmatched junction nucleotides: 8. The germline V gene has CDR1 SGHAT and CDR2 FQDESV (reference sequence). The CDR3 reads CASSHAPGGAYEQYF. The DNA of the CDR3 is TGTGCCAGCAGCCACGCACCCGGGGGGGCCTACGAGCAGTACTTC. The whole variable domain, remainder taken from reference TRBV11-1 and TRBJ2-7, is EAEVAQSPRYKITEKSQAVAFWCDPISGHATLYWYRQILGQGPELLVQFQDESVVDDSQLPKDRFSAERLKGVDSTLKIQPAELGDSAMYLCASSHAPGGAYEQYFGPGTRLTVT.

This clone was seen a handful of times. This chain connects TRBV7-9 to TRBJ1-2; no definite D call. Germline V gene data show CDR1 as SEHNR and CDR2 as FQNEAQ (reference sequence). V was trimmed by 5 bases and J by 1 base, leaving 2 bases between them. The CDR3 totals 11 residues. The CDR3 nucleotides are TGTGCCAGCAGCCTTAACTATGGCTACACCTTC. This sequence encodes CASSLNYGYTF.

The chain couples TRBV6-5 to TRBJ2-7; tentative D call: TRBD2 (6 bases). CDR1 is MNHEY, CDR2 SVGAGI, per germline. V dropped 4 bases and J dropped 6 bases, with 7 bases sitting between them. The CDR3 covers 11 residues. CDR3 bases: TGTGCCAGCAGTTTGGGAGGCGAGCAGTACTTC. Its translation: CASSLGGEQYF.

This clone was counted between two and nine times. The chain uses TRBV7-9 and TRBJ1-3; D is unclear. The CDR3 is made up of 13 amino acids. V lost 2 bases, J lost 1 base, and 3 bases lay in between. Looked up from germline, CDR1 is SEHNR and CDR2 is FQNEAQ (reference sequence). The CDR3 sequence is CASSLTSGNTIYF. Here the CDR3 DNA reads TGTGCCAGCAGCTTAACTTCTGGAAACACCATATATTTT.

The rearrangement links TRBV6-6 to TRBJ2-7; D is ambiguous. CDR3 length: 15 amino acids. Germline V lookup: CDR1 MNHNY, CDR2 SVGAGI (reference sequence). The ends were cut back, 7 bases at V and 2 bases at J, with 18 bases in the middle. The DNA for the CDR3 is TGTGCCAGCACCGACTCTGGCGGAAAAACCTACGAGCAGTACTTC. Translating gives CASTDSGGKTYEQYF.

This clone came up a few times. V is TRBV6-5 and J is TRBJ1-2; D unresolved. V lost 5 bases and J 4 bases, leaving 11 bases between the germline ends. CDR3 length: 13 amino acids. Per the germline V gene, CDR1 is MNHEY and CDR2 is SVGAGI. Here the CDR3 reads CASSAAPVYGYTF. CDR3 sequence (DNA): TGTGCCAGCAGTGCCGCCCCGGTCTATGGCTACACCTTC.

V usage is TRBV7-6 and J usage is TRBJ2-7, with TRBD1 as a possible D gene (6 bases). This CDR3 has 13 residues. V shed 4 bases and J shed 4 bases, with 11 bases lying between them. The V gene's germline CDR1 is SGHVS and CDR2 FNYEAQ. CDR3 sequence: CASSSGQQYEQYF. The CDR3 region has the DNA TGTGCCAGCAGCTCTGGACAGCAGTACGAGCAGTACTTC.